Shown below are 25 T cell receptor beta chains from a single sample sequenced in a study of T cells in narcolepsy. Assay used: immunoSEQ multiplex PCR; TCRdb lists only in-frame clones, some missing. The sample includes about 32,000 clones, around 87% seen only once; the top ten take roughly 0.89%. Sequenced material: CD45RA- memory CD4+ T cells from PBMCs. Receptors originate from a human donor with narcolepsy.

The chain combines TRBV7-9 with TRBJ1-3; D possibly corresponds to TRBD1 (5 bases). Germline CDR1 SEHNR, CDR2 FQNEAQ (reference sequence). CDR3 length: 15 amino acids. Trimming left V 5 bases short and J 3 bases short, with 14 bases between. CDR3 coding DNA: TGTGCCAGCAGCCTTCATTCGGGGCATGGAAACACCATATATTTT. Its translation: CASSLHSGHGNTIYF.

V is TRBV6-1 and J is TRBJ2-1; D is unclear. The CDR3 extends over 15 amino acids. Per germline, CDR1 MNHNS and CDR2 SASEGT. Deletions cut 4 bases from V and 0 bases from J, with 10 bases between. The CDR3 region is CASSGGVSSYNEQFF. The CDR3 coding sequence is TGTGCCAGCAGTGGCGGCGTTTCCTCCTACAATGAGCAGTTCTTC.

This clone is a singleton in its sample. Its ends do not fully match the called genes, so a read error is possible. Other DNA sequences in this sample translate to the same CDR3. The chain uses TRBV4-1 and TRBJ2-3; 9 bases are a match to TRBD2. The CDR3 spans 14 residues. Per germline, CDR1 MGHRA and CDR2 YSYEKL. The CDR3 sequence is CASSLGAGGDTQYF. The CDR3 nucleotides are TGCGCCAGCAGCCTCGGAGCGGGGGGAGATACACAGTATTTT.

This clone was seen just once. The rearrangement links TRBV29-1 to TRBJ1-6; D ambiguous. Germline loops: CDR1 SQVTM, CDR2 ANQGSEA. Deletions cut 1 base from V and 10 bases from J, with 11 bases between. CDR3 size: 13 residues. CDR3: CSVEGTPGSPLHF. The DNA of the CDR3 is TGCAGCGTTGAAGGGACTCCGGGATCACCCCTCCACTTT.

The rearrangement joins TRBV5-5 to TRBJ2-5; weak D call: TRBD1 (6 bases). The end of the DNA fits TRBJ2-7 better, so the J call may be wrong. Germline assignment: CDR1 SGHKS and CDR2 YYEKEE (reference sequence). This CDR3 contains 14 residues. This chain's CDR3 is CASTPTGGTGEQYF. CDR3 nucleotides: TGTGCCAGCACCCCGACAGGAGGAACGGGCGAGCAGTACTTC.

This clone was detected only once. The chain uses TRBV18 and TRBJ2-1; tentatively, D is TRBD1 (6 bases). Germline CDR1 reads KGHSH; CDR2 reads LQKENI. CDR3 length: 12 residues. The V gene lost 4 bases and the J gene lost 10 bases, with 11 bases spanning the gap. Here the CDR3 reads CASSQQGAEQFF. The DNA of the CDR3 is TGTGCCAGCTCACAACAGGGTGCGGAGCAGTTCTTC.

J is TRBJ2-1 and V is TRBV6-1, with D tentatively TRBD2 (6 bases). Trimming pared 5 bases from V and 4 bases from J, leaving 15 bases between. The CDR3 has 15 amino acids. Germline values: CDR1 MNHNS, CDR2 SASEGT. The DNA for the CDR3 is TGTGCCAGCAGTTGGAGGGGAACTAGATACAATGAGCAGTTCTTC. Translating gives CASSWRGTRYNEQFF.

The rearrangement uses TRBV4-2 and TRBJ2-5; 13 bases align to TRBD2. The J call is uncertain, as TRBJ2-7 better fits the DNA end. The CDR3 totals 17 residues. Germline CDR1 is LGHNA and CDR2 is YNFKEQ. The CDR3 here is CASSQDQLAGGSYEQYF. The CDR3 DNA reads as TGTGCCAGCAGCCAAGATCAACTAGCGGGGGGGTCGTACGAGCAGTACTTC.

J is TRBJ1-5 and V is TRBV7-2; TRBD1 is a possible D gene (5 bases). Trimming shortened V by 1 base and J by 2 bases, and 9 bases separated the two germline ends. The CDR3 contains 15 residues. Germline CDR1 and CDR2: SGHTA and FQGNSA. In nucleotides, the CDR3 is TGTGCCAGCAGCTTAGTAATGACAGGCAATCAGCCCCAGCATTTT. Its translation: CASSLVMTGNQPQHF.

This rearrangement joins TRBV7-8 to TRBJ1-2; D possibly corresponds to TRBD1 (5 bases). The germline V and J ends were trimmed by 0 bases and 2 bases, with 13 bases remaining between them. CDR3 length: 16 residues. Per the germline V gene, CDR1 is SGHVS and CDR2 is FQNEAQ. In nucleotides, the CDR3 is TGTGCCAGCAGCTTAGCGGATCTCGCAGGGAACTATGGCTACACCTTC. Residues: CASSLADLAGNYGYTF.

A single count supports this clone. The chain joins TRBV11-2 to TRBJ2-3; no clear D. Trimming left V 0 bases short and J 7 bases short, with 8 bases between. Per germline, CDR1 SGHAT and CDR2 FQNNGV. CDR3 length equals 13 residues. CDR3 coding DNA: TGTGCCAGCAGCTTAGATCGGGCGAATACGCAGTATTTT. It codes for CASSLDRANTQYF.

V gene TRBV25-1 combines with J gene TRBJ2-3, with D possibly matching TRBD1 (6 bases). Germline CDR1 and CDR2: MGHDK and SYGVNS. The V and J ends lost 7 bases and 5 bases respectively, with 16 bases between them. CDR3 size: 14 residues. The CDR3 region has the DNA TGTGCCAGCACCCCGGGGCAGGGGTTAGATACGCAGTATTTT. It encodes CASTPGQGLDTQYF. The full variable domain, its missing parts supplied by reference TRBV25-1 and TRBJ2-3, is EADIYQTPRYLVIGTGKKITLECSQTMGHDKMYWYQQDPGMELHLIHYSYGVNSTEKGDLSSESTVSRIRTEHFPLTLESARPSHTSQYLCASTPGQGLDTQYFGPGTRLTVL.

The chain uses TRBV19 and TRBJ1-4; D may be TRBD1 (6 bases). The germline V gene has CDR1 LNHDA and CDR2 SQIVND (reference sequence). V dropped 4 bases and J dropped 10 bases, with 13 bases sitting between them. This CDR3 comprises 13 residues. For the CDR3, the DNA is TGTGCCAGTAGTACGAAGGGGGTGCGAAAACTGTTTTTT. Translating gives CASSTKGVRKLFF.

This rearrangement joins TRBV19 to TRBJ2-1; D call uncertain. Per germline, CDR1 LNHDA and CDR2 SQIVND (reference sequence). V was trimmed by 5 bases and J by 4 bases, leaving 36 bases between them. This CDR3 spans 22 amino acids. The CDR3 bases are TGTGCCAGTAGTCCCACACTCAGGCAGGCTAACTCCGGGTTCCACATTTACAATGAGCAGTTCTTC. Protein product: CASSPTLRQANSGFHIYNEQFF.

The rearrangement uses TRBV10-3 and TRBJ1-5; possibly TRBD1 for D (5 bases). Trimming removed 2 bases at V and 7 bases at J, with 12 bases between. The CDR3 extends over 14 amino acids. Germline V CDR1 and CDR2: ENHRY, SYGVKD. The CDR3 DNA follows: TGTGCCATCAGTGAGAAGACAGAAGGGCAGCCCCAGCATTTT. It codes for CAISEKTEGQPQHF.

This clone was found once. The chain uses TRBV28 and TRBJ1-3; the D gene is possibly TRBD1 (5 bases). Germline-derived CDR1 and CDR2 are MDHEN and SYDVKM. CDR3 length equals 17 residues. The V and J ends lost 5 bases and 1 base respectively, with 18 bases between them. CDR3 loop: CASSAPGTPQSGNTIYF. CDR3 sequence (DNA): TGTGCCAGCAGTGCCCCCGGGACTCCCCAATCTGGAAACACCATATATTTT.

About this clone: The sample contains more than one DNA sequence encoding this CDR3. The gene calls are TRBV28 and TRBJ2-7, with a weak D call TRBD2 (6 bases). Per germline, CDR1 MDHEN and CDR2 SYDVKM. This CDR3 comprises 14 residues. Trimming stripped 8 bases from V and 6 bases from J, with 20 bases between. For the CDR3, the DNA is TGTGCCAGCCGTCGAGGAGGGACCCTCTCCGAGCAGTACTTC. Its translation: CASRRGGTLSEQYF.

V usage is TRBV11-1 and J usage is TRBJ1-1; D unresolved. CDR3 size: 15 residues. Germline V gives CDR1 SGHAT, CDR2 FQDESV (reference sequence). V shed 3 bases and J shed 1 base, with 12 bases lying between them. The CDR3 protein is CASSFRAAENTEAFF. CDR3 coding DNA: TGTGCCAGCAGCTTCCGTGCGGCGGAGAACACTGAAGCTTTCTTT. Drawing the rest from reference TRBV11-1 and TRBJ1-1, the complete variable domain is EAEVAQSPRYKITEKSQAVAFWCDPISGHATLYWYRQILGQGPELLVQFQDESVVDDSQLPKDRFSAERLKGVDSTLKIQPAELGDSAMYLCASSFRAAENTEAFFGQGTRLTVV.

The CDR3 region is CASSLLPGTSYNEQFF. CDR3 bases: TGTGCCAGCAGCTTACTCCCCGGGACCTCCTACAATGAGCAGTTCTTC. The rearrangement links TRBV7-3 to TRBJ2-1; D may correspond to TRBD1 or TRBD2 (5 bases each). V dropped 2 bases and J dropped 0 bases, with 11 bases sitting between them. The CDR3 consists of 16 residues. CDR1 and CDR2 (germline): SGHTA, FQGTGA. Variable domain in full (rest from reference TRBV7-3 and TRBJ2-1): GAGVSQTPSNKVTEKGKYVELRCDPISGHTALYWYRQSLGQGPEFLIYFQGTGAADDSGLPNDRFFAVRPEGSVSTLKIQRTERGDSAVYLCASSLLPGTSYNEQFFGPGTRLTVL.

The chain joins TRBV28 to TRBJ1-5, with TRBD1 as a possible D gene (5 bases). Trimming removed 4 bases at V and 7 bases at J, with 8 bases between. Germline V gene lookup returns CDR1 MDHEN and CDR2 SYDVKM. The CDR3 is made up of 12 amino acids. The CDR3 loop is CASSWGWQPQHF. The CDR3, as DNA: TGTGCCAGCAGTTGGGGGTGGCAGCCCCAGCATTTT.

The chain employs TRBV4-3 and TRBJ2-5; D not resolved. Trimming cost V 0 bases and J 7 bases, with 9 bases left between them. This CDR3 has 13 amino acids. CDR1 is LGHNA, CDR2 YSLEER, per germline. CDR3 in amino acids: CASSQDLSGTQYF. The CDR3 DNA follows: TGCGCCAGCAGCCAAGATTTGTCGGGGACCCAGTACTTC.

The rearrangement links TRBV30 to TRBJ2-5; 14 bases are shared with TRBD2. Looked up from germline, CDR1 is GTSNPN and CDR2 is SVGIG (reference sequence). J lost 5 bases, V lost 3 bases, and 2 bases had no gene match. This CDR3 contains 14 residues. This CDR3 is CAWRRLAGGETQYF. The CDR3 DNA reads TGTGCCTGGAGGAGACTAGCGGGAGGGGAGACCCAGTACTTC.

This clone occurred once. The chain links TRBV7-8 to TRBJ1-4; a weak D match, TRBD1 (5 bases). CDR1 and CDR2 from the germline V gene are SGHVS and FQNEAQ. With 5 bases removed from V and 5 bases from J, the gap between germline ends came to 12 bases. This CDR3 has 14 residues. CDR3 in amino acids: CASSPDSPNEKLFF. Here the CDR3 DNA reads TGTGCCAGCAGCCCAGACAGCCCGAATGAAAAACTGTTTTTT.

In the case of this clone: The sample contains more than one DNA sequence encoding this CDR3. This chain connects TRBV18 to TRBJ1-1; tentatively, D is TRBD1 (5 bases). With 5 bases removed from V and 0 bases from J, the gap between germline ends came to 13 bases. CDR3 length equals 15 residues. Germline CDR1 and CDR2: KGHSH and LQKENI. In nucleotides, the CDR3 is TGTGCCAGCTCATCGGGGCAACGTATGAACACTGAAGCTTTCTTT. Its translation is CASSSGQRMNTEAFF.

This chain connects TRBV4-3 to TRBJ2-1, with a possible D match to TRBD1 (6 bases). The germline V gene encodes CDR1 LGHNA and CDR2 YSLEER. The V and J ends lost 3 bases and 7 bases respectively, with 13 bases between them. The CDR3 extends over 14 amino acids. The CDR3 loop is CASSHEDSLNEQFF. As DNA, the CDR3 is TGCGCCAGCAGCCATGAGGACAGTTTAAATGAGCAGTTCTTC.